This T cell receptor beta chain was observed in a study of T cell changes during pregnancy in multiple sclerosis. Clones were read by immunoSEQ multiplex PCR, and TCRdb kept only the in-frame ones, dropping some. The table shows some 60,000 clones, with approximately 90% occurring only once. Trimming stripped 2 bases from V and 1 base from J, with 5 bases between. CDR3 length: 14 amino acids. Germline CDR1 MNHEY, CDR2 SVGAGI. This chain joins TRBV6-5 and TRBJ2-2; no reliable D call. The starting material was CD4+ T cells from peripheral blood mononuclear cells, obtained in the first trimester of pregnancy. This TCR derives from a female donor with multiple sclerosis, enrolled in a pregnancy study. DNA of the CDR3: TGTGCCAGCAGTTACCGAGGGAACACCGGGGAGCTGTTTTTT. The encoded protein is CASSYRGNTGELFF.